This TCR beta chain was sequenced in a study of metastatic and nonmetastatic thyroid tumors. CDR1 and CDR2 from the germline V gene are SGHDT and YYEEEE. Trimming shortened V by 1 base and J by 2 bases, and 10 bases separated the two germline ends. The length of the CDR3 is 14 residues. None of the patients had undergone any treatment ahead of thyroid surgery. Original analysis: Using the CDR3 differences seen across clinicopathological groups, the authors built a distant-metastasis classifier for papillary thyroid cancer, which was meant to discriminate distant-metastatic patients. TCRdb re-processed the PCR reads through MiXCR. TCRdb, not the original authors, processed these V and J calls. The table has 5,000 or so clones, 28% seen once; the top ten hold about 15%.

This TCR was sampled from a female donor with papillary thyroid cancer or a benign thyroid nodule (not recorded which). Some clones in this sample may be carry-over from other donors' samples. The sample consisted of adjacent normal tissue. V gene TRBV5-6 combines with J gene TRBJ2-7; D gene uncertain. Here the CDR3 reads CASSLSYITYEQYF. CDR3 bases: TGTGCCAGCAGCTTGAGTTACATCACCTACGAGCAGTACTTC. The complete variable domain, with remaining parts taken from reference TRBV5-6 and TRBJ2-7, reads DAGVTQSPTHLIKTRGQQVTLRCSPKSGHDTVSWYQQALGQGPQFIFQYYEEEERQRGNFPDRFSGHQFPNYSSELNVNALLLGDSALYLCASSLSYITYEQYFGPGTRLTVT.